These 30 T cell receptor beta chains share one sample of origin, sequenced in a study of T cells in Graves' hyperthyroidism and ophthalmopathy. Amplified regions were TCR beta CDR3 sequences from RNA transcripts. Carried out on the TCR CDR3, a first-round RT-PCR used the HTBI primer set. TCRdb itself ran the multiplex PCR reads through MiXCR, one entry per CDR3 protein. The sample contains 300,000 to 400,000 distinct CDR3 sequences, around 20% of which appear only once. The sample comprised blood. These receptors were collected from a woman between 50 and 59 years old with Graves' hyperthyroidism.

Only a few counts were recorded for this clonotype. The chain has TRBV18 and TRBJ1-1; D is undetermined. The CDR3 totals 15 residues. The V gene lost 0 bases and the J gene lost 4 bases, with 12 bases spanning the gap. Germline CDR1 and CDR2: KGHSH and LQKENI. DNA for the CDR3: TGTGCCAGCTCACCACCATTGACGACCCTCACTGAAGCTTTCTTT. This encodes CASSPPLTTLTEAFF. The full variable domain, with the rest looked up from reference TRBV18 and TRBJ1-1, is NAGVMQNPRHLVRRRGQEARLRCSPMKGHSHVYWYRQLPEEGLKFMVYLQKENIIDESGMPKERFSAEFPKEGPSILRIQQVVRGDSAAYFCASSPPLTTLTEAFFGQGTRLTVV.

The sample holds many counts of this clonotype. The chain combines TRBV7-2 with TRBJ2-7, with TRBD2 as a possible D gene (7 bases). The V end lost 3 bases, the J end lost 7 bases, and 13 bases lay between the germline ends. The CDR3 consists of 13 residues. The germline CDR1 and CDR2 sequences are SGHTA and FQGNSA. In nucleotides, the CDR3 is TGTGCCAGCAGCTTCGGGGGGCTGGGGGAGCAGTACTTC. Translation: CASSFGGLGEQYF.

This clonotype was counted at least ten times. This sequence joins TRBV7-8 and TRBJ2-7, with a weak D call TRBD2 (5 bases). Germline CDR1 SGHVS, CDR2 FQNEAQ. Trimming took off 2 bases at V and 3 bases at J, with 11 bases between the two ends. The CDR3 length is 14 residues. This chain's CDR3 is CASSLKRQDYEQYF. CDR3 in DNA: TGTGCCAGCAGCTTAAAGCGGCAAGACTACGAGCAGTACTTC.

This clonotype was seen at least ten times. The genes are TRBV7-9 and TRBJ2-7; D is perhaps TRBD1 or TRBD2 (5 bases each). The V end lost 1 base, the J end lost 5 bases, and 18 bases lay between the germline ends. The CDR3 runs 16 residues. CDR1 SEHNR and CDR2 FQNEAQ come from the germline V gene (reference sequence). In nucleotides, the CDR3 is TGTGCCAGCAGCTTAGGCGCCCGGGACCCCGACGACGAGCAGTACTTC. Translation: CASSLGARDPDDEQYF. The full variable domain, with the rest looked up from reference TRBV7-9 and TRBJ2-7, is DTGVSQNPRHKITKRGQNVTFRCDPISEHNRLYWYRQTLGQGPEFLTYFQNEAQLEKSRLLSDRFSAERPKGSFSTLEIQRTEQGDSAMYLCASSLGARDPDDEQYFGPGTRLTVT.

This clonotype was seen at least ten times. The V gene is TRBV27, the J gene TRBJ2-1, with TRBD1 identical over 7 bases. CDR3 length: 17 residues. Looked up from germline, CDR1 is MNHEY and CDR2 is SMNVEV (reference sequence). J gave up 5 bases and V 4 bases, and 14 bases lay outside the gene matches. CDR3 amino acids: CASSWRMTGIGNNEQFF. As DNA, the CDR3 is TGTGCCAGCAGTTGGCGAATGACAGGGATTGGCAACAATGAGCAGTTCTTC.

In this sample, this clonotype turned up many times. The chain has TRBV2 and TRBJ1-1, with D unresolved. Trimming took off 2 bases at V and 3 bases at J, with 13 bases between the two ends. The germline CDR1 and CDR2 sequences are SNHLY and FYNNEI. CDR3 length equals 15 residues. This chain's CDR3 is CASSEKSWFHTEAFF. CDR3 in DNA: TGTGCCAGCAGTGAAAAGTCCTGGTTTCACACTGAAGCTTTCTTT.

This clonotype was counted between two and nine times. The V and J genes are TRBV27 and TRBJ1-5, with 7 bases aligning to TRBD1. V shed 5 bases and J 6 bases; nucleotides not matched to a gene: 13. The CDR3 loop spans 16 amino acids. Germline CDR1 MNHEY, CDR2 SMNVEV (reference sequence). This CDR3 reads CASSPRQGQGFQPQHF. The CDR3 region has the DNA TGTGCCAGCAGTCCTCGACAGGGCCAGGGGTTTCAGCCCCAGCATTTT.

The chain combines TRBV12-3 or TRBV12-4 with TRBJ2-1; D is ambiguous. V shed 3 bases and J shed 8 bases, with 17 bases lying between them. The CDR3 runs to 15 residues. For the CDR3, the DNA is TGTGCCAGCAGTTTTGGCCGAAGGAATCGCGATGAGCAGTTCTTC. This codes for CASSFGRRNRDEQFF.

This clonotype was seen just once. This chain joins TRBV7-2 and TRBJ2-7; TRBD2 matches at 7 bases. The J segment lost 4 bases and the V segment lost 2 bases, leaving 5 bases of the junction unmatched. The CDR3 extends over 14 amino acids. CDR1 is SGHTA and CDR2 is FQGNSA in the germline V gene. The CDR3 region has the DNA TGTGCCAGCAGCTTAAGGCTAGCGGAATACGAGCAGTACTTC. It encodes CASSLRLAEYEQYF.

CDR3 bases: TGCAGCGTTGAACAGGGGTTGGAGACCCAGTACTTC. It yields the protein CSVEQGLETQYF. The chain links TRBV29-1 to TRBJ2-5, with TRBD1 as a possible D gene (6 bases). With 2 bases removed from V and 5 bases from J, the gap between germline ends came to 9 bases. Germline V gene sequence: CDR1 SQVTM, CDR2 ANQGSEA. The CDR3 loop spans 12 amino acids. The whole variable domain, filled in from reference TRBV29-1 and TRBJ2-5, reads SAVISQKPSRDICQRGTSLTIQCQVDSQVTMMFWYRQQPGQSLTLIATANQGSEATYESGFVIDKFPISRPNLTFSTLTVSNMSPEDSSIYLCSVEQGLETQYFGPGTRLLVL.

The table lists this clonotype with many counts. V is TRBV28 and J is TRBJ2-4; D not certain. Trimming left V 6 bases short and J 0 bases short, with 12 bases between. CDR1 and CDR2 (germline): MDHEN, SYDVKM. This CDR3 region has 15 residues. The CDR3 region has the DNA TGTGCCAGCAGCCCCCACACGATAGCCAAAAACATTCAGTACTTC. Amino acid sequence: CASSPHTIAKNIQYF.

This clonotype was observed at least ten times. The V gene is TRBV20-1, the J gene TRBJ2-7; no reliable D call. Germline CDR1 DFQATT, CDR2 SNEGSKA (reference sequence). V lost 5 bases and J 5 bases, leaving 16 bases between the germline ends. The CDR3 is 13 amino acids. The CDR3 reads CSAPKKGSNEQYF. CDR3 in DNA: TGCAGTGCTCCCAAAAAGGGAAGCAACGAGCAGTACTTC.

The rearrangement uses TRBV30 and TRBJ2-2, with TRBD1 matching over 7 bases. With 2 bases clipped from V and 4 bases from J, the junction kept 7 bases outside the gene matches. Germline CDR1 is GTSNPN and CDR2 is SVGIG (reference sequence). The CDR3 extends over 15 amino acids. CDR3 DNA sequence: TGTGCCTGGAGTAGGGAAAGGGGGCGCACCGGGGAGCTGTTTTTT. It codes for CAWSRERGRTGELFF.

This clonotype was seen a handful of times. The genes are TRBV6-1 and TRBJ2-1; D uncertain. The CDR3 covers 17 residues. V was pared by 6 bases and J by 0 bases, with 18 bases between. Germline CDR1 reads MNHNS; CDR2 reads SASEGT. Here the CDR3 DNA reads TGTGCCAGCAGAGTCCTGCGACCCGGACGCTCCTACAATGAGCAGTTCTTC. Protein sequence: CASRVLRPGRSYNEQFF.

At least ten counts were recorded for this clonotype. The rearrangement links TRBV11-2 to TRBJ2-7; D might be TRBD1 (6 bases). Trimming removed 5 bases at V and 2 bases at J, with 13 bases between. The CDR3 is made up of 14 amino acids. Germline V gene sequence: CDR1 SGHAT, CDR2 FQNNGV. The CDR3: CASSQIRGPYEQYF. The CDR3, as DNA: TGTGCCAGCAGCCAGATCAGGGGCCCCTACGAGCAGTACTTC.

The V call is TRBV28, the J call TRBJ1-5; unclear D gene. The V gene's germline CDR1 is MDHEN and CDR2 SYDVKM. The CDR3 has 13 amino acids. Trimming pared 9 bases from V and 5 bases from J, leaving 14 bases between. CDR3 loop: CASRVLGDQPQHF. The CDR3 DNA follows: TGTGCCAGTCGAGTTTTAGGTGATCAGCCCCAGCATTTT. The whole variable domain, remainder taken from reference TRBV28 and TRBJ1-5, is DVKVTQSSRYLVKRTGEKVFLECVQDMDHENMFWYRQDPGLGLRLIYFSYDVKMKEKGDIPEGYSVSREKKERFSLILESASTNQTSMYLCASRVLGDQPQHFGDGTRLSIL.

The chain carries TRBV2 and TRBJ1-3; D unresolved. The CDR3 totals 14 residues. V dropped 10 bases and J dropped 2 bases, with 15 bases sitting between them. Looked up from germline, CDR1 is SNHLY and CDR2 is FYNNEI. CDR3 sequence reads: CATSQELAGNTIYF. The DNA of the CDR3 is TGTGCCACCTCGCAGGAGTTAGCTGGAAACACCATATATTTT.

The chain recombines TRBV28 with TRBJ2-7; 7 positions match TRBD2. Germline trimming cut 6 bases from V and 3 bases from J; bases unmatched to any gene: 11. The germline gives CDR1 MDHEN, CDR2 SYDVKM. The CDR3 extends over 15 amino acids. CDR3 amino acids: CASRASGRYLYEQYF. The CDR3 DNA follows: TGTGCCAGCAGGGCTAGCGGAAGATATCTCTACGAGCAGTACTTC.

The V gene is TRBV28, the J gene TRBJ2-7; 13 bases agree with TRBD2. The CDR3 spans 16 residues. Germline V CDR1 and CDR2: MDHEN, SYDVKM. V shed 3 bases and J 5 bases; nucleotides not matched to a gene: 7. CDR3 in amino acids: CASSFTSGGVKNEQYF. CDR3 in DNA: TGTGCCAGCAGTTTCACTAGCGGGGGGGTGAAGAACGAGCAGTACTTC.

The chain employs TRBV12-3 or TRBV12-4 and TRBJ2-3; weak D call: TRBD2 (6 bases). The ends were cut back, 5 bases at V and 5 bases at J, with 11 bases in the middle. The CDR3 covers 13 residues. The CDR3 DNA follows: TGTGCCAGCAGTCTGGACTACCGAGATACGCAGTATTTT. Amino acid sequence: CASSLDYRDTQYF.

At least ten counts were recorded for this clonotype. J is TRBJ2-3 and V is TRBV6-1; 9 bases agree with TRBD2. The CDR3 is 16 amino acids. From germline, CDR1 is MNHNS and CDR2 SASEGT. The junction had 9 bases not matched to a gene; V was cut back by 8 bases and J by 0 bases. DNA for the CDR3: TGTGCCAGCCAATTGCGGGGGGGCGGAAGCACAGATACGCAGTATTTT. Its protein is CASQLRGGGSTDTQYF.

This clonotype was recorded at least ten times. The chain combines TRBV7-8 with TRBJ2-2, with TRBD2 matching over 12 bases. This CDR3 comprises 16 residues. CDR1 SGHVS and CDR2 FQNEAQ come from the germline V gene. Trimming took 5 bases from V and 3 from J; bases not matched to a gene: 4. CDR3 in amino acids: CASSRGLAGYTGELFF. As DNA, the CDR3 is TGTGCCAGCAGCCGTGGACTAGCGGGGTACACCGGGGAGCTGTTTTTT.

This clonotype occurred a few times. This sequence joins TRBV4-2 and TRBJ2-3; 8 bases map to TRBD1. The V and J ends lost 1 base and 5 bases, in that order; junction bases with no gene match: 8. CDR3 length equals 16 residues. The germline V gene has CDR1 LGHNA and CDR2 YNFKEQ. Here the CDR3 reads CASSQALGQGGDTQYF. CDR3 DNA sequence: TGTGCCAGCAGCCAAGCCTTAGGACAGGGTGGAGATACGCAGTATTTT.

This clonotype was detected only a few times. The CDR3 nucleotides read TGCGCCAGCAGCTTGGCCGGAACATCTAAGAATGAGCAGTTCTTC. This codes for CASSLAGTSKNEQFF. This rearrangement joins TRBV5-1 to TRBJ2-1; D remains unclear. The V end was cut by 0 bases, the J end by 7 bases, with 14 bases between. CDR3 length: 15 amino acids. Germline V lookup: CDR1 SGHRS, CDR2 YFSETQ.

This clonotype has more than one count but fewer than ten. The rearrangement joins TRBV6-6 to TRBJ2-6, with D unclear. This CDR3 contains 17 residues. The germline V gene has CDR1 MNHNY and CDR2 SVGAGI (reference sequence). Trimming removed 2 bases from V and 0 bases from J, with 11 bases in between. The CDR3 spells CASSYTRSYSGANVLTF. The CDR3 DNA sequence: TGTGCCAGCAGTTACACCCGGTCCTACTCTGGGGCCAACGTCCTGACTTTC.

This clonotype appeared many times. The CDR3 spells CASSYTSSGNTIYF. CDR3 coding DNA: TGTGCCAGCAGTTACACATCCTCTGGAAACACCATATATTTT. The chain carries TRBV6-6 and TRBJ1-3, with no clear D. Germline V CDR1 and CDR2: MNHNY, SVGAGI (reference sequence). Trimming shortened V by 2 bases and J by 0 bases, and 5 bases separated the two germline ends. CDR3 length: 14 amino acids.

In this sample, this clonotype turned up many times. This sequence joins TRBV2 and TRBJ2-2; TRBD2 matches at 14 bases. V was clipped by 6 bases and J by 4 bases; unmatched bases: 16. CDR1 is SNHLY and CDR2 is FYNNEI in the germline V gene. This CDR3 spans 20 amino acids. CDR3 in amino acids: CASSSRLAGGPWERTGELFF. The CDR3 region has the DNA TGTGCCAGCAGCTCCAGACTAGCGGGGGGGCCGTGGGAGCGCACCGGGGAGCTGTTTTTT.

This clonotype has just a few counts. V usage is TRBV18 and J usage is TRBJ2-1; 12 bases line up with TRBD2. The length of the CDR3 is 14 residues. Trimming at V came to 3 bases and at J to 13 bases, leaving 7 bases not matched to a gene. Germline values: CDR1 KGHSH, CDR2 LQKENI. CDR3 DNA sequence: TGTGCCAGCTCACCTCAGGGACTAGCGGGCGTACAGTTCTTC. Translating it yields CASSPQGLAGVQFF. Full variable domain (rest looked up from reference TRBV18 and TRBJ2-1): NAGVMQNPRHLVRRRGQEARLRCSPMKGHSHVYWYRQLPEEGLKFMVYLQKENIIDESGMPKERFSAEFPKEGPSILRIQQVVRGDSAAYFCASSPQGLAGVQFFGPGTRLTVL.

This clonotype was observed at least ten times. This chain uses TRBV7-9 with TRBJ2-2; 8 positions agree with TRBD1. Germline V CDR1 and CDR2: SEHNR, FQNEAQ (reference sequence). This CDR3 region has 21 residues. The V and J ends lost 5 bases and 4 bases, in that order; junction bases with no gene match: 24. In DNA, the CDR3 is TGTGCCAGCAGCGTCACCCGGGACAGGATAAAACACAACACAATCACCGGGGAGCTGTTTTTT. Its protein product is CASSVTRDRIKHNTITGELFF.

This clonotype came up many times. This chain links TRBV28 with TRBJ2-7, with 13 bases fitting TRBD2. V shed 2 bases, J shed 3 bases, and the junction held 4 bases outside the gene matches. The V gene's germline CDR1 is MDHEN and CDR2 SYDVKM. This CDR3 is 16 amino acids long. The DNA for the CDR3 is TGTGCCAGCAGTTTAACTAGCGGGAGGGTGGTCTACGAGCAGTACTTC. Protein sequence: CASSLTSGRVVYEQYF.